The source of this TCR beta chain is a study of T cell repertoires in cytomegalovirus infection. Looking at the study overall: It can be stated that public TCR beta signatures indicated CMV infection as well as a matching HLA type. Study results and caveats: Identification of carriers of CMV plus the relevant HLA was performed using cumulative public TCR beta family frequency. It was HLA-C-restricted CMV-specific TCR beta clonotypes that dominated the response ex vivo.

MiXCR, run by TCRdb on the reads, gives a single entry per CDR3 protein. The sample carries 560,000 or so distinct CDR3 sequences, more than 15% recorded once. Germline V gene lookup returns CDR1 MNHNY and CDR2 SVGAGI (reference sequence). V trimming: 6 bases; J trimming: 9 bases; junction bases outside the gene matches: 10. The CDR3 sequence is 13 residues long. Note on this clonotype: Its specificity is not known.

The sample taken for sequencing was CD8+ T cells from PBMCs. The rearrangement joins TRBV6-6 to TRBJ2-5, with 7 nucleotides matching TRBD2. The source is a human donor in good health (CMV status not recorded). Some clones in this sample may be carry-over from other donors' samples. In DNA, the CDR3 is TGTGCCAGCAGCGAGACTAGCTTTGAGGCCCAGTACTTC. Translated, it gives CASSETSFEAQYF.